This record looks at one T cell receptor (beta chain) sequence and its context. Each recovered donor of Cohort 3 presented with two negative PCRs, clearance, or symptom resolution. As handled by the study authors: The authors estimated nucleated cell counts from reference gene primer amplification. Clones were sequenced by immunoSEQ multiplex PCR, and TCRdb holds only the in-frame ones, with some missing. V, J and clone size are taken as reported in that table, and D and trimming were inferred from the DNA itself. The table shows more than 250,000 clones, with 70% to 90% occurring only once. This specimen belongs to a study of blood T cell repertoires in COVID-19. Looking at the study overall: Both acute and convalescent COVID-19 samples were obtained from the United States, Italy and Spain.

The TCR sequence derives from a woman in her thirties or forties who had recovered from COVID-19. The sequenced sample consisted of PBMCs or T cells enriched from blood (not recorded which).

Written as DNA, the CDR3 is TGTGCCAGCAGCCAAGCTGACAGCTACGAGCAGTACTTC. It is translated as CASSQADSYEQYF. The rearrangement uses TRBV3-1 (or the pseudogene TRBV3-2) and TRBJ2-7; D might be TRBD1 (5 bases). From germline, CDR1 is LGHDT and CDR2 YNNKEL (reference sequence). The CDR3 spans 13 residues. V was cut by 1 base and J by 3 bases, with 7 bases left in between.